The clone carrying this T cell receptor (beta chain) has just one count. The sample originates from a study of control samples from healthy donors and cancer patients. This table comes from immunoSEQ multiplex PCR, and its TCRdb copy is limited to in-frame clones, with some not included. The profile shows 140,000 or so clones, about 91% of them singletons. Germline assignment: CDR1 MNHEY and CDR2 SVGAGI. The CDR3 is 12 residues long. The V end lost 4 bases, the J end lost 8 bases, and 8 bases lay between the germline ends. The TCR was taken from a man under 40 in good health. The V gene is TRBV6-5, the J gene TRBJ1-4; D might be TRBD1 (5 bases). The sample taken for sequencing was blood. In nucleotides, the CDR3 is TGTGCCAGCAGTTCCGGGACCGAAAAACTGTTTTTT. Its translation is CASSSGTEKLFF.